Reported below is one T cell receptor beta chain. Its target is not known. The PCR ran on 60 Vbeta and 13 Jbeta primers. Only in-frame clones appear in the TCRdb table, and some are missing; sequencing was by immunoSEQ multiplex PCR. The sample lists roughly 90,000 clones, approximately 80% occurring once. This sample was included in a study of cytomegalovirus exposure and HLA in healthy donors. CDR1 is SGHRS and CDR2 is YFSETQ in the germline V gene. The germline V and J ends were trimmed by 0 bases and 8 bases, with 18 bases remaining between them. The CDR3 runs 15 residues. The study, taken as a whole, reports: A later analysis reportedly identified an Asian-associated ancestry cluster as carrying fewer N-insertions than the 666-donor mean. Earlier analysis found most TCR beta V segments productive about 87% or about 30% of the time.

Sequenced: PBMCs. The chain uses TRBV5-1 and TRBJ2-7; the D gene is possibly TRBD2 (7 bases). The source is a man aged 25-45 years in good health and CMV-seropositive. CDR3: CASSLASGGSEKQYF. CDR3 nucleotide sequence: TGCGCCAGCAGCTTGGCCTCGGGGGGCTCAGAGAAGCAGTACTTC.